These 10 T cell receptor beta chains came from one sample sequenced in a study of T cells after yellow fever vaccination. TCRdb fed the 5' RACE reads into MiXCR, producing one record per CDR3 protein. The profile shows approximately 300,000 distinct CDR3 sequences, about 11% of them singletons. Sequenced here: CD4+ T cells sorted from PBMCs, sampled 45 days after the yellow fever booster vaccination. The source of these receptors is a man younger than 35 who received the YFV17D yellow fever vaccine.

In its sample, this clonotype was seen a few times. The V gene is TRBV30, the J gene TRBJ1-1, with no clear D. The CDR3 is 13 amino acids. Germline V gene sequence: CDR1 GTSNPN, CDR2 SVGIG (reference sequence). Trimming took 0 bases from V and 7 from J, leaving 12 bases between them. The DNA for the CDR3 is TGTGCCTGGAGTGTACGGTCCCGCGGTGAAGCTTTCTTT. Its translation is CAWSVRSRGEAFF.

The V call is TRBV12-3 or TRBV12-4, the J call TRBJ2-3; D gene uncertain. CDR3 length equals 11 residues. V dropped 7 bases and J dropped 5 bases, with 7 bases sitting between them. The CDR3 sequence: CASTERDTQYF. CDR3 coding DNA: TGTGCCAGCACCGAACGAGATACGCAGTATTTT.

CDR3 in DNA: TGCGCCAGCAGCTTGTTTGGGGGCGTCGGAAACACCATATATTTT. Translation: CASSLFGGVGNTIYF. The chain carries TRBV5-1 and TRBJ1-3, with D possibly matching TRBD1 (6 bases). This CDR3 contains 15 residues. V was trimmed by 1 base and J by 4 bases, leaving 12 bases between them. Germline CDR1 SGHRS, CDR2 YFSETQ.

This chain connects TRBV3-1 to TRBJ2-2, with TRBD1 matching 8 bases. The CDR3 extends over 16 amino acids. Germline V gene data show CDR1 as LGHDT and CDR2 as YNNKEL (reference sequence). V shed 0 bases, J shed 7 bases, and the junction held 7 bases outside the gene matches. CDR3: CASSQDWQGANGELFF. CDR3 coding DNA: TGTGCCAGCAGCCAAGACTGGCAGGGGGCTAACGGGGAGCTGTTTTTT.

This clonotype has at least ten counts. J is TRBJ1-2 and V is TRBV20-1; 7 bases are shared with TRBD1. After removal of 5 bases from V and 3 bases from J, the junction contained 3 bases not matched to a gene. CDR1 and CDR2 from the germline V gene are DFQATT and SNEGSKA (reference sequence). This CDR3 is built from 12 residues. CDR3 region: CSAWTGDYGYTF. In DNA, the CDR3 is TGCAGTGCTTGGACAGGCGACTATGGCTACACCTTC.

The chain couples TRBV5-1 to TRBJ1-2; 7 positions agree with TRBD1. V gave up 2 bases and J gave up 6 bases; unmatched junction bases: 1. CDR1 SGHRS and CDR2 YFSETQ come from the germline V gene. This CDR3 is 12 amino acids long. The CDR3 loop is CASSLQGHGYTF. The CDR3 region has the DNA TGCGCCAGCAGCTTACAGGGGCATGGCTACACCTTC.

This clonotype was observed at least ten times. The chain recombines TRBV12-3 or TRBV12-4 with TRBJ1-2, with a weak D call TRBD1 (5 bases). This CDR3 has 11 amino acids. V was trimmed by 5 bases and J by 8 bases, leaving 9 bases between them. CDR3 in amino acids: CASSGGGGYTF. The CDR3 nucleotides are TGTGCCAGCAGTGGGGGTGGGGGCTACACCTTC.

This clonotype was observed at least ten times. The V gene is TRBV12-3 or TRBV12-4, the J gene TRBJ2-3, with TRBD1 identical over 9 bases. This CDR3 region has 15 residues. V gave up 1 base and J gave up 2 bases; unmatched junction bases: 1. CDR3 loop: CASSLDRGHTDTQYF. The DNA of the CDR3 is TGTGCCAGCAGTTTAGACAGGGGGCACACAGATACGCAGTATTTT.

A few counts support this clonotype. This chain uses TRBV24-1 with TRBJ2-6; no reliable D call. Between the trimmed V and J ends, which lost 3 bases and 1 base, there was a span of 3 bases. This CDR3 contains 14 residues. Germline-derived CDR1 and CDR2 are KGHDR and SFDVKD. CDR3 bases: TGTGCCACCAGTGATCGGTCTGGGGCCAACGTCCTGACTTTC. Translation: CATSDRSGANVLTF.

The V gene is TRBV6-6, the J gene TRBJ2-7; 8 nucleotides line up with TRBD1. Trimming cost V 4 bases and J 2 bases; bases outside gene matches: 4. Germline lookup yields CDR1 MNHNY and CDR2 SVGAGI (reference sequence). This CDR3 comprises 14 residues. CDR3 nucleotides: TGTGCCAGCAGTTCCTCGGACAGGGCCTACGAGCAGTACGTC. It encodes CASSSSDRAYEQYV.